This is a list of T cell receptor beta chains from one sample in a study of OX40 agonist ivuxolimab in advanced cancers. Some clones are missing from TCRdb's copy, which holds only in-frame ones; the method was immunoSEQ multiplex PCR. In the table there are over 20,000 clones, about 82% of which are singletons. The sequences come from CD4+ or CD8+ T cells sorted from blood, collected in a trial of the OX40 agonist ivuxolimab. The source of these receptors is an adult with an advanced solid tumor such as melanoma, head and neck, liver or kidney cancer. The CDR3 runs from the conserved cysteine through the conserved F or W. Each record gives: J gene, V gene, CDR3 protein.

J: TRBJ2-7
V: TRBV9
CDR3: CASSGASSYEQYF

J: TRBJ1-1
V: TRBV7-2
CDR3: CASSLAGTGFFSAEAFF

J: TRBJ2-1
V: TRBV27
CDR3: CASSLRGRAYNEQFF

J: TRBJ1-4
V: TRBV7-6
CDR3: CASSPRGLANEKLFF

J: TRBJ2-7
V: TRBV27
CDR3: CASSLPIPKHEQYF

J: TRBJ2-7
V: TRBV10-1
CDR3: CASSPGGRGYEQYF

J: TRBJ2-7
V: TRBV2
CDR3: CASSGGSSYEQYF

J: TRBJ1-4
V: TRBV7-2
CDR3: CASSFFGIANEKLFF

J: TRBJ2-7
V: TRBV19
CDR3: CASSIAGVYEQYF

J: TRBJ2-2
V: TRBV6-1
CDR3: CASSDPTSGETGELFF

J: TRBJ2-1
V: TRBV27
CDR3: CASSFSGVANEQFF

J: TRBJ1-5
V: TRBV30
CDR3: CAWSEEGNQPQHF

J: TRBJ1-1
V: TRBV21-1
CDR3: CASSKGRQGAITEAFF

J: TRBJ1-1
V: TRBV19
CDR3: CASSITAGGNTEAFF

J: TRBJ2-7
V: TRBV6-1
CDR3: CASSPIGTGGDEQYF

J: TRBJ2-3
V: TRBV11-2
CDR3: CASSFQPTAGSGLDTQYF

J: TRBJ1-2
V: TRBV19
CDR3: CASSIGRADYGYTF

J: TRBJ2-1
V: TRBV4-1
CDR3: CASSHSSLALDEQFF

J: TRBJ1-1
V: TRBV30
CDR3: CAWSLGGNTEAFF

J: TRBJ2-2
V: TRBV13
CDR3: CASSSSLAGEDTGELFF

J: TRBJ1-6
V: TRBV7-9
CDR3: CASSSDKGPFSYNSPLHF

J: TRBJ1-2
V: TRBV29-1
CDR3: CSVPDYGYTF

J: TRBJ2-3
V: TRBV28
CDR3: CASSFRSFSRTDTQYF

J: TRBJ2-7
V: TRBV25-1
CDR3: CASTRTGHRYEQYF

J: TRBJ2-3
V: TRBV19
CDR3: CASRKRGGIADTQYF

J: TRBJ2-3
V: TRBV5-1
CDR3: CASSPPSASGDTQYF

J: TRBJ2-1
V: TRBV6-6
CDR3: CASSSRGFLDEQFF

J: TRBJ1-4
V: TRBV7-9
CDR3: CASSDRDRVREKLFF

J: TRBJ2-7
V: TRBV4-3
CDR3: CASSQDGGTSSYEQYF

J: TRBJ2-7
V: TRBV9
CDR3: CASSVDGTSGSSEQYF

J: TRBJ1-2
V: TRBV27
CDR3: CASSPQDGPNYGYTF

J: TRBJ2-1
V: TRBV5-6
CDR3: CASSFGTGTNEQFF

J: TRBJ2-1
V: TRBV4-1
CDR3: CASSQGVDEQFF

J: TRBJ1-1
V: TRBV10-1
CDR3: CASSDGTGPEAFF

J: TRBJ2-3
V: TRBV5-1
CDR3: CASSLGQGITDTQYF

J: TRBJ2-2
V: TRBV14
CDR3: CASSLWTGTENTGELFF

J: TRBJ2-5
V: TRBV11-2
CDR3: CASSRTSGRQETQYF

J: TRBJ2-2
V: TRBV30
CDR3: CAWGTGAGGGELFF

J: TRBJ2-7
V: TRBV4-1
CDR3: CASSQGTVSYEQYF

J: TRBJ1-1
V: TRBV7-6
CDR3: CASSLGGGTAAFF

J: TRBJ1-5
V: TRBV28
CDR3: CASSPGMSNQPQHF

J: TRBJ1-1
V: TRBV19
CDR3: CASSMGQLNTGAFF

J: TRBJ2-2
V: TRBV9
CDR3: CASSPSGVGIGELFF

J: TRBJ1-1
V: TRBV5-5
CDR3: CASSFSDRSTEAFF